This TCR beta chain was identified during a study of blood T cell repertoires in COVID-19. About the research overall: Specimens from acute and convalescent COVID-19 originated in the United States, Italy and Spain. T cells, B-cell-depleted T cells, or PBMCs provided the cDNA or gDNA that served as material.

Per the authors' pipeline: Amplification from reference gene primers served as the basis for estimated nucleated cell counts. The method was immunoSEQ multiplex PCR; TCRdb's version includes in-frame clones alone and lacks a portion of them. The V and J calls and clone size were taken over from that table, and D and trimming were inferred from the DNA. This table holds about 100,000 clones, more than 70% found once. The sequenced material came from peripheral blood. The TCR was taken from a human donor in a cohort sampled during active COVID-19.

The CDR3 loop reads CASKSGRANQPQHF. The DNA of the CDR3 is TGTGCCAGCAAGTCCGGCCGAGCGAATCAGCCCCAGCATTTT. The chain joins TRBV27 to TRBJ1-5; D gene unclear. Germline V gene sequence: CDR1 MNHEY, CDR2 SMNVEV (reference sequence). Trimming removed 7 bases at V and 4 bases at J, with 14 bases between. The CDR3 totals 14 residues.